This T cell receptor beta chain comes out of a study of T cells in Graves' hyperthyroidism and ophthalmopathy (dated 2019 in TCRdb). A note on the overall study: Peripheral blood was sampled at the time of initial diagnosis, prior to any treatment. A discovery cohort of fewer than 110 patients, approximately 45 with Graves' ophthalmopathy and approximately 60 with stable Graves' hyperthyroidism, was used to find distinguishing TCR V-J signatures. Prospective prediction of ophthalmopathy was tested in an independent validation cohort consisting of 18 hyperthyroidism patients and around 17 patients who later progressed to ophthalmopathy. The 100 discovery patients were divided at random into training and test sets in a 7:3 ratio. The study also compared thyroid tissue and blood T-cell repertoires from five or six Graves' hyperthyroidism patients. Once sampling was done, hyperthyroidism patients were given methimazole at a starting dose of 30 mg daily, whereas ophthalmopathy patients were given high-dose intravenous methylprednisolone. The paper describes TCR Vbeta CDR3 sequencing of 120 to 150 peripheral blood samples, made up of about 40 ophthalmopathy patients, roughly 72 hyperthyroidism patients and 17 progressor patients.

Ophthalmopathy patients had moderately to severely active disease, Clinical Activity Score of at least 3, NOSPECS grade of at least 4, and duration under 3 months. The study excluded patients with uncontrolled infections, other autoimmune diseases, pregnancy or lactation. Diagnoses were based on clinical symptoms, serum thyroxine and TRAb, thyroid ultrasound and orbital computed tomography. PBMCs were isolated from about 9 ml of fresh peripheral blood by Ficoll-Paque density gradient centrifugation. Total RNA was extracted using Trizol reagent, and RNA quality was assessed on an Agilent 2100 Bioanalyzer. With regard to this clonotype: Its antigen is currently not known. Base qualities were left out, and no much larger clone turns up one base away.

CDR1 and CDR2, per the germline V gene, are SGDLS and YYNGEE. The CDR3 has 16 amino acids, counting the end cysteine and phenylalanine. Only the CDR3 portion is preserved as DNA: 48 bases, with reading frame beginning at the first base. V loses 4 bases of germline sequence and J loses 8 bases, and the interval between the two ends is 22 bases. What the research found in general, with its limitations: In cross-validation, a model built on a 13 V-J signature told ophthalmopathy apart from stable hyperthyroidism with about 90% sensitivity and roughly 83% specificity, and in testing the same model reached 80%/75%. In validation, progression to ophthalmopathy was predicted by the model with 70.59% sensitivity and under 85% specificity, a median of approximately 6.5 months before onset. No statistical method was used to set the sample size in advance, and investigators knew the group allocation. Most expanded thyroid clonotypes (frequency above 0.001) were also detected in blood, a finding suggesting that blood repertoires may reflect thyroid immune responses.

The TCR beta CDR3 regions were amplified from the RNA transcripts. The first round of RT-PCR for the TCR CDR3 was performed with the HTBI primer set and the Qiagen OneStep RT-PCR kit. The libraries were constructed in a second round of multiplex PCR and then size-selected and purified. Sequencing of the libraries was done on an Illumina HiSeq2000 using paired-end 100 bp reads. The authors' pipeline ran thus. SOAPnuke was used to process the raw data, throwing out any read that contained adapters or uncalled bases, had a mean Phred below 15, or lacked an exact constant-primer or identifier match. COPE v1.2.5 was used to merge the high-quality paired reads, and each unique nucleotide sequence was defined as a clonotype. MiTCR v1.1 was used to align clonotypes to the IMGT TRBV, TRBD and TRBJ reference segments. The analysis was restricted to V-J combinations with a frequency above 0.0001, which together covered approximately 99% of the repertoires. The TCS score was defined as F50 (clonal expansion) divided by E x V (chaos), with BLOSUM62-based TCRdist calculated between CDR3 peptides within each V-J. Welch's t-statistics and random forest reduced approximately 520 V-J features to 13, which were used in a naive Bayes classifier (R e1071). TCRdb passed the public sequencing reads through fastp at Q25 and MiXCR, retaining productive beta sequences. Merged by CDR3 protein, the rows form single entries marked with the most common genes and DNA. The V and J calls reflect TCRdb's pipeline rather than the authors' work. The sample contains around 300,000 distinct CDR3 sequences, approximately 15% of them found a single time. 30% to 35% of the sample belongs to the ten largest clones.

This clonotype was obtained from a woman between 40 and 55 years old with Graves' ophthalmopathy. The chain employs TRBV9 and TRBJ2-1; the D region is possibly TRBD1 or TRBD2, each matching across 5 bases. The specimen was blood. The nucleotide sequence is TGTGCCAGCAGCCCAACGGGACCACCAATAAGACATGAGCAGTTCTTC. This translates into CASSPTGPPIRHEQFF.